The entry that follows covers one TCR beta chain sequence. The antigen is not known. This entry is derived from a study of cytomegalovirus exposure and HLA in healthy donors. Overall study context: Sequencing of about 179 million T cells in an earlier analysis found 100 million or so unique TCR beta sequences.

Germline CDR1 is SGHDT and CDR2 is YYEEEE. V lost 3 bases and J lost 2, with 11 bases in between. CDR3 length: 15 residues. Findings of the study overall: The authors later found HLA-associated TCR beta chains more clonally expanded than equally common others. 15,000 to 20,000 TCR beta sequences were associated with HLA alleles at 0.05 false discovery rate in a later analysis.

It was with 60 Vbeta and 13 Jbeta primers that the PCR ran. Per the original methods: There were some 87 million unique TCR beta chains by a later count, and some 12 million of them were shared. The table came from immunoSEQ multiplex PCR; TCRdb's copy has only in-frame clones and leaves some out. V and J calls and clone size are given by that table; D and trimming were obtained from the DNA. Of more than 90,000 clones listed, about 80% are singletons. The source material was PBMCs. This chain uses TRBV5-6 with TRBJ1-4, with D possibly matching TRBD1 (5 bases). The clonotype comes from a woman younger than 30 in good health and CMV-seropositive. The CDR3 region is CASSWRGITNEKLFF. The CDR3, as DNA: TGTGCCAGCAGCTGGAGGGGAATTACTAATGAAAAACTGTTTTTT. Using reference TRBV5-6 and TRBJ1-4 for the parts outside the CDR3, the full variable domain is DAGVTQSPTHLIKTRGQQVTLRCSPKSGHDTVSWYQQALGQGPQFIFQYYEEEERQRGNFPDRFSGHQFPNYSSELNVNALLLGDSALYLCASSWRGITNEKLFFGSGTQLSVL.